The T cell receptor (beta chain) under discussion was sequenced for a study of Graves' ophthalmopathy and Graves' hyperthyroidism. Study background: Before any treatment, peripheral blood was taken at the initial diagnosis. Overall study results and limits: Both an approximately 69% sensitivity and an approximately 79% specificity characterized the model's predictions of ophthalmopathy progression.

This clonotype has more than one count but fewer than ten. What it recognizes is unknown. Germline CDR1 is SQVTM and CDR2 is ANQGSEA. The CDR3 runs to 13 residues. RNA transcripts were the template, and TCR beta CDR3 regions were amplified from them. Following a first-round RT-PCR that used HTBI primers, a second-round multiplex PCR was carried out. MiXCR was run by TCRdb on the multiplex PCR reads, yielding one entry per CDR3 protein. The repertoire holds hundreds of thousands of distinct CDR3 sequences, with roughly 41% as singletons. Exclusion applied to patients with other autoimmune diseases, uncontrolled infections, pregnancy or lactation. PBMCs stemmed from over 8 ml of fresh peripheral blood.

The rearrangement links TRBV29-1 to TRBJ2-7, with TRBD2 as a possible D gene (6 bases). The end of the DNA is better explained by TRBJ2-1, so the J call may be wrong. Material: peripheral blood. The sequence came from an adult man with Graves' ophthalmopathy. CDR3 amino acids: CSVDEGLPFEQFF. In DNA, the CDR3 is TGCAGCGTTGATGAGGGACTTCCCTTCGAGCAGTTCTTC.